This T cell receptor beta chain was observed in a study of blood T cell repertoires in COVID-19. TCRdb keeps only in-frame clones here, not all; method: immunoSEQ multiplex PCR. This table has under 250,000 clones, more than 75% appearing once. The material sequenced was peripheral blood. The clonotype originates from an older woman who had recovered from COVID-19.

The CDR3 DNA sequence: TGTGCCAGCAGCCTATACCAACAGGGATCCGATACGCAGTATTTT. Amino acid sequence: CASSLYQQGSDTQYF. This rearrangement joins TRBV5-6 to TRBJ2-3; perhaps TRBD1 as D (6 bases). V lost 4 bases and J lost 6, with 18 bases in between. The CDR3 runs 15 residues. Germline lookup yields CDR1 SGHDT and CDR2 YYEEEE.